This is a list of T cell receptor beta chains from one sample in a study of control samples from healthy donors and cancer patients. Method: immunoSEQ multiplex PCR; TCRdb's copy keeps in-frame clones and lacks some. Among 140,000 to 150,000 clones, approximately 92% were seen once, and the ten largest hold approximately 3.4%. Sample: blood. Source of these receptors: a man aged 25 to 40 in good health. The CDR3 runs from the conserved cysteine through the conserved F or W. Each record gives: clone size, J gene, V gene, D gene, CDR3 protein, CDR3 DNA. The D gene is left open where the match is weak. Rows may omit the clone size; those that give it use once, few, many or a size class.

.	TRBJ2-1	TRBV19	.	CASSISGLYNEQFF	TGTGCCAGTAGTATCTCAGGCCTCTACAATGAGCAGTTCTTC
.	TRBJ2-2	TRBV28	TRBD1	CASSGTGFEELFF	TGTGCCAGCAGCGGGACAGGGTTCGAGGAGCTGTTTTTT
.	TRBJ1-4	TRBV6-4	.	CASSEVGGSNEKLFF	TGTGCCAGCAGTGAGGTAGGGGGGAGTAATGAAAAACTGTTTTTT
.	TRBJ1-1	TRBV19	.	CASSIIWSINTEAFF	TGTGCCAGTAGTATTATATGGAGTATCAACACTGAAGCTTTCTTT
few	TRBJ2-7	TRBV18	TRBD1	CASSGQGETAAYEQYF	TGTGCCAGCTCAGGACAGGGGGAAACTGCGGCCTACGAGCAGTACTTC
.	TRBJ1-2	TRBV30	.	CAWSAGGAYGYTF	TGTGCCTGGAGTGCGGGGGGCGCCTATGGCTACACCTTC
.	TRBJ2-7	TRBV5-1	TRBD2	CASSFRTSGGANIYEQYF	TGCGCCAGCAGCTTCCGGACTAGCGGGGGGGCCAATATTTACGAGCAGTACTTC
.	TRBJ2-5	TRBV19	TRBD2	CASRLAGGETQYF	TGTGCCAGTAGACTAGCGGGGGGGGAGACCCAGTACTTC
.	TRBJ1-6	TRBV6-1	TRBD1	CASSDRTGQGHNSPLHF	TGTGCCAGCAGTGACCGAACGGGACAGGGACACAATTCACCCCTCCACTTT
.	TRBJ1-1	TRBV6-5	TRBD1	CASSYNPGRGGTEAFF	TGTGCCAGCAGTTACAATCCGGGCAGGGGGGGGACTGAAGCTTTCTTT
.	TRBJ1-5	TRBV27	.	CASSLYSLQPQHF	TGTGCCAGCAGTTTATACTCACTCCAGCCCCAGCATTTT
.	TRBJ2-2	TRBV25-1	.	CASRPISGELFF	TGTGCCAGCAGGCCCATCTCCGGGGAGCTGTTTTTT
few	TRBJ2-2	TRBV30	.	CAWSQWGGELFF	TGTGCCTGGAGTCAATGGGGGGGGGAGCTGTTTTTT
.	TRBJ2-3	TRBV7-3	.	CASKERGITTDTQYF	TGTGCCAGTAAGGAGCGCGGGATAACCACAGATACGCAGTATTTT
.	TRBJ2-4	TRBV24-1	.	CATREGESKNIQYF	TGTGCCACCAGAGAAGGGGAATCCAAAAACATTCAGTACTTC
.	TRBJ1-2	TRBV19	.	CASSPRAARGGYTF	TGTGCCAGTAGTCCCCGGGCCGCCCGGGGTGGCTACACCTTC
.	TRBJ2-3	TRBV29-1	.	CSVDGIASTDTQYF	TGCAGCGTTGACGGGATAGCTAGCACAGATACGCAGTATTTT
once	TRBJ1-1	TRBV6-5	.	CASRTIGLSDAEAFF	TGTGCCAGCAGAACTATCGGGCTCTCGGATGCTGAAGCTTTCTTT
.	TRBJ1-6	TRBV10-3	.	CAISESAGYNSPLHF	TGTGCCATCAGTGAGTCCGCGGGCTATAATTCACCCCTCCACTTT
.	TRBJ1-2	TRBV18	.	CASSPTRQMNYGYTF	TGTGCCAGCTCACCTACTCGACAAATGAACTATGGCTACACCTTC
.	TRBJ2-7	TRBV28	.	CASPPAEGPNEQYF	TGTGCCAGCCCCCCCGCGGAGGGGCCTAACGAGCAGTACTTC
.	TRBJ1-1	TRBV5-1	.	CASSLERATEAFF	TGCGCCAGCAGCTTGGAAAGGGCCACTGAAGCTTTCTTT
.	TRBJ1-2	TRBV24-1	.	CATSDSSDPANYGYTF	TGTGCCACCAGTGATTCGTCGGATCCCGCTAACTATGGCTACACCTTC
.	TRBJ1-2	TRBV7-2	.	CASSLDAGRGSGGYTF	TGTGCCAGCAGCTTAGATGCAGGTCGGGGGAGCGGAGGCTACACCTTC
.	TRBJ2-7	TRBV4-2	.	CASSQSLAKEQYF	TGTGCCAGCAGCCAATCCCTAGCGAAAGAGCAGTACTTC
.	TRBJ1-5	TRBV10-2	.	CASSELDQGVRNQPQHF	TGCGCCAGCAGTGAACTCGACCAGGGTGTAAGGAATCAGCCCCAGCATTTT
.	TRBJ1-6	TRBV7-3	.	CASSTESGSPLHF	TGTGCCAGCAGCACCGAGTCCGGTTCACCCCTCCACTTT
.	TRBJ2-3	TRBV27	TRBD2	CASRSAGLGTDTQYF	TGTGCCAGCAGGTCCGCGGGACTAGGAACAGATACGCAGTATTTT
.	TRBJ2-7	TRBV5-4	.	CASSTGPSYEQYF	TGTGCCAGCAGCACCGGACCCTCCTACGAGCAGTACTTC
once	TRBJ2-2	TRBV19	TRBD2	CASMPSGGAPGELFF	TGTGCCAGTATGCCTAGCGGGGGGGCCCCCGGGGAGCTGTTTTTT
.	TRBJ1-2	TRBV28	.	CASSPGNLYGYTF	TGTGCCAGCAGCCCCGGGAATCTCTATGGCTACACCTTC
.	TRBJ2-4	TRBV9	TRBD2	CASSVASGAQDIQYF	TGTGCCAGCAGCGTGGCTAGCGGGGCCCAAGACATTCAGTACTTC
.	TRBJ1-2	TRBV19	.	CASSTRDYGDYGYTF	TGTGCCAGTAGTACCCGGGACTACGGGGACTATGGCTACACCTTC
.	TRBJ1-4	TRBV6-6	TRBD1	CASSPGQGSFVGEKLFF	TGTGCCAGCAGTCCGGGACAGGGTTCCTTTGTCGGTGAAAAACTGTTTTTT
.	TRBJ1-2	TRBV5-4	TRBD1	CASSPGTGGYGYTF	TGTGCCAGCAGCCCCGGGACAGGGGGCTATGGCTACACCTTC
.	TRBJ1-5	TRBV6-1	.	CASSEGYSGSWPQHF	TGTGCCAGCAGTGAAGGATACTCAGGGTCTTGGCCCCAGCATTTT
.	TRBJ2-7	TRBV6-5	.	CASSYSSGGLYEQYF	TGTGCCAGCAGTTACTCGAGTGGGGGGCTCTACGAGCAGTACTTC
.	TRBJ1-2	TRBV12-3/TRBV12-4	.	CASSPRGAYGYTF	TGTGCCAGCAGTCCACGGGGGGCGTATGGCTACACCTTC
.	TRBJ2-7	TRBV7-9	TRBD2	CASSPSHPGLAFYEQYF	TGTGCCAGCAGCCCCTCGCACCCGGGACTAGCTTTTTACGAGCAGTACTTC
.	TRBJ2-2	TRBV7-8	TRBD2	CASSPRTSGGNGELFF	TGTGCCAGCAGCCCCCGGACTAGCGGGGGGAATGGGGAGCTGTTTTTT